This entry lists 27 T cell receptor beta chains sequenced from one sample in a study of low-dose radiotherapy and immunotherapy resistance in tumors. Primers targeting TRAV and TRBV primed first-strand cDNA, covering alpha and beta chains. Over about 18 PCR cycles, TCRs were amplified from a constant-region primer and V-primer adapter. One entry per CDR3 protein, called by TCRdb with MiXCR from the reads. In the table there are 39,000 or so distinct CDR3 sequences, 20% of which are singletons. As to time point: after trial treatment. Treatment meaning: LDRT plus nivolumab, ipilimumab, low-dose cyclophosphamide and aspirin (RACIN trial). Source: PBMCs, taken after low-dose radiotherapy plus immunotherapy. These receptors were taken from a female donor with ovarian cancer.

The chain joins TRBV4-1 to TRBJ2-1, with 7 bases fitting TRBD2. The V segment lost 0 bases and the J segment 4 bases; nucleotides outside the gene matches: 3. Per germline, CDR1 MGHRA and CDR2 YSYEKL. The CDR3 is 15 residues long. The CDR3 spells CASSQDLAAYNEQFF. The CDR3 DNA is TGCGCCAGCAGCCAAGACCTAGCGGCTTACAATGAGCAGTTCTTC.

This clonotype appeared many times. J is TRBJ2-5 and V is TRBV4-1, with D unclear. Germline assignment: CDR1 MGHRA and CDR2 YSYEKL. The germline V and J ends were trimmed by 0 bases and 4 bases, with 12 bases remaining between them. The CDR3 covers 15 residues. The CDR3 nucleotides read TGCGCCAGCAGCCAAGAAGGAGACATTTTAGAGACCCAGTACTTC. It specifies CASSQEGDILETQYF.

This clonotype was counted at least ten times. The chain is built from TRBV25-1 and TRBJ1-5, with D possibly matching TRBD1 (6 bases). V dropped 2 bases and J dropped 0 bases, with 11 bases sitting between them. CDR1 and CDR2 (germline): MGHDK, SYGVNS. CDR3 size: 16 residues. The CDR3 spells CASSETGQNSNQPQHF. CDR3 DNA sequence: TGTGCCAGCAGTGAAACAGGGCAAAATAGCAATCAGCCCCAGCATTTT.

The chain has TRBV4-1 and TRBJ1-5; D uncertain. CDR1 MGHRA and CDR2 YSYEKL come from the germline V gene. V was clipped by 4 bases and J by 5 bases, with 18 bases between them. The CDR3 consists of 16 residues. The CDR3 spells CASSLEPGSPHQPQHF. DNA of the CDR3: TGCGCCAGCAGCCTCGAGCCGGGGAGTCCCCATCAGCCCCAGCATTTT.

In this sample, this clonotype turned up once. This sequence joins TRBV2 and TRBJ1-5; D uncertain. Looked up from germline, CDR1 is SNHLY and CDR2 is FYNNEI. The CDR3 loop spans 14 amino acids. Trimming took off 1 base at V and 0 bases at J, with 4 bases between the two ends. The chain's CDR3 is CASSEDSSNQPQHF. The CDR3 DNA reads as TGTGCCAGCAGTGAAGACAGTAGCAATCAGCCCCAGCATTTT.

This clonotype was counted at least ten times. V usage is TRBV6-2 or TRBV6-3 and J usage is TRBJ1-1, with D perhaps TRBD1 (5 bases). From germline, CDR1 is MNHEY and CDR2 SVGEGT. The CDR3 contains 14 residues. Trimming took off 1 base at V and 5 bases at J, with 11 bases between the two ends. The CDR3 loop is CASSYLLWGTEAFF. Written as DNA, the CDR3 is TGTGCCAGCAGTTACTTGTTGTGGGGGACTGAAGCTTTCTTT.

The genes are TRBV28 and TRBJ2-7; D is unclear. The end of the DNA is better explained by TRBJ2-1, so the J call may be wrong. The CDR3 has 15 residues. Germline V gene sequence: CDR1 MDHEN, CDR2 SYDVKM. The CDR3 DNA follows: TGTGCCAGCAGTTCGGACCTGAGCTCCTACAATGAGCAGTTCTTC. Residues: CASSSDLSSYNEQFF.

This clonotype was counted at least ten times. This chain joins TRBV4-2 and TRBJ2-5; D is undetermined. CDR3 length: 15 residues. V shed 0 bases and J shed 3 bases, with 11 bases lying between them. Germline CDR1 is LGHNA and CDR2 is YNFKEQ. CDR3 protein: CASSQDADGKETQYF. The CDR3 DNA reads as TGTGCCAGCAGCCAAGACGCGGACGGAAAAGAGACCCAGTACTTC.

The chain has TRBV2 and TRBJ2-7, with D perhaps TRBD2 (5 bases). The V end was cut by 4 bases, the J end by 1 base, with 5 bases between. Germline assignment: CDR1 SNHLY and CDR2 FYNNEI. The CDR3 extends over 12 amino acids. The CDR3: CASSGGSYEQYF. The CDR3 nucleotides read TGTGCCAGCAGTGGAGGGTCCTACGAGCAGTACTTC.

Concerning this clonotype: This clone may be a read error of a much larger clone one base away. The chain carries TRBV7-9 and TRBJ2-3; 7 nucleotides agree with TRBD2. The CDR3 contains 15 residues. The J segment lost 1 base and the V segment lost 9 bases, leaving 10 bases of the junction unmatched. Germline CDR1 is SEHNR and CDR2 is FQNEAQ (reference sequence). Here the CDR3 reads CASGTGTTGTDTQYF. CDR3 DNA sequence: TGTGCCAGTGGGACCGGGACTACTGGCACAGATACGCAGTATTTT.

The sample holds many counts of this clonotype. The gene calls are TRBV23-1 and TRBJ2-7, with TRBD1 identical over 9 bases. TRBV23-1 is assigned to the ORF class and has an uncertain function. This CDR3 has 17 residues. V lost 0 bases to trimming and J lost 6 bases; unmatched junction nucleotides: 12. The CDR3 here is CASSQSQLGDRAIEQYF. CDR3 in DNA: TGCGCCAGCAGTCAATCTCAATTAGGGGACAGGGCCATCGAGCAGTACTTC.

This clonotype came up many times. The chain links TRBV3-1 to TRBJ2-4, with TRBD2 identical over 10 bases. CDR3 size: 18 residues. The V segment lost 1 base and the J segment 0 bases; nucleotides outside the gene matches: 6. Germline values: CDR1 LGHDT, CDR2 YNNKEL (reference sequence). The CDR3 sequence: CASSQGASGGIAKNIQYF. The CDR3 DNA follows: TGTGCCAGCAGCCAAGGCGCTAGCGGGGGAATAGCCAAAAACATTCAGTACTTC.

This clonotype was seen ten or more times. The CDR3 region is CASSRSGGADTQYF. CDR3 nucleotide sequence: TGTGCCAGCTCAAGAAGCGGGGGGGCGGATACGCAGTATTTT. V gene TRBV18 combines with J gene TRBJ2-3; TRBD2 matches 10 bases. Trimming took 5 bases from V and 6 from J; bases not matched to a gene: 5. CDR3 size: 14 residues. Germline CDR1 KGHSH, CDR2 LQKENI. The full variable domain, in which reference TRBV18 and TRBJ2-3 provide the parts outside the CDR3, is NAGVMQNPRHLVRRRGQEARLRCSPMKGHSHVYWYRQLPEEGLKFMVYLQKENIIDESGMPKERFSAEFPKEGPSILRIQQVVRGDSAAYFCASSRSGGADTQYFGPGTRLTVL.

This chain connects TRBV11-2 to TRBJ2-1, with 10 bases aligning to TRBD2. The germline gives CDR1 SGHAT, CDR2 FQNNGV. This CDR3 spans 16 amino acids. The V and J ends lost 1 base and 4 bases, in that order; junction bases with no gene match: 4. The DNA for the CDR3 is TGTGCCAGCAGCTTAGTACTAGCGGGACGGTACAATGAGCAGTTCTTC. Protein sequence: CASSLVLAGRYNEQFF.

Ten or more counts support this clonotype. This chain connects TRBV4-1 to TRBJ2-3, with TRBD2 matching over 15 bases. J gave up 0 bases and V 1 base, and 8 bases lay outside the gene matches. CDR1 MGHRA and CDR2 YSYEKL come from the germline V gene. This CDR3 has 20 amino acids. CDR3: CASSQVSGTSGRQSTDTQYF. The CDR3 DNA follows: TGCGCCAGCAGCCAAGTATCCGGGACTAGCGGGAGGCAAAGCACAGATACGCAGTATTTT.

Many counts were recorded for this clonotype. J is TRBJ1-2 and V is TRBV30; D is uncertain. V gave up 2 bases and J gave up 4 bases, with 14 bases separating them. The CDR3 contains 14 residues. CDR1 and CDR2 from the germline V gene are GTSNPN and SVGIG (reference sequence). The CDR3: CAWSPLQTIYGYTF. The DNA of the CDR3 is TGTGCCTGGAGTCCCCTCCAGACCATCTATGGCTACACCTTC.

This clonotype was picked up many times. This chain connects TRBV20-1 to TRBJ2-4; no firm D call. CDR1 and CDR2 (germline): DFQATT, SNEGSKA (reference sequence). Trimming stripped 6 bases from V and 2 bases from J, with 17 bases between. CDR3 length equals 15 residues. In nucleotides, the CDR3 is TGCAGTGCAACGCCGGGCGGAAGGTCCAAAAACATTCAGTACTTC. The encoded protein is CSATPGGRSKNIQYF.

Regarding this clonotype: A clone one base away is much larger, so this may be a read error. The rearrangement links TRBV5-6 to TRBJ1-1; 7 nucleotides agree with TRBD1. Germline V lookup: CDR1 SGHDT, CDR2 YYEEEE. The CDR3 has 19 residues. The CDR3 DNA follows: TGTACCAGCAGCCCCACTACCTTGACAGGGTCTGGGATGAACACTGAAGCTTTCTTT. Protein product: CTSSPTTLTGSGMNTEAFF.

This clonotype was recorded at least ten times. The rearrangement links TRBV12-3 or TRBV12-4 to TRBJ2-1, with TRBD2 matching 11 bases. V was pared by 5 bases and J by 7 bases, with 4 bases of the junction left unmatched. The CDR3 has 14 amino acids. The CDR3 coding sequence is TGTGCCAGCAGTGTTAGCGGGGGGGTGAATGAGCAGTTCTTC. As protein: CASSVSGGVNEQFF.

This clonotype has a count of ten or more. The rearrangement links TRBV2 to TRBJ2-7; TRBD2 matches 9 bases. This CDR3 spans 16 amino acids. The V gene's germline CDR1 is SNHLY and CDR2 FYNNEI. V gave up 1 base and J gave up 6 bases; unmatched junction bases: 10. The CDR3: CASSEGMVAGVPEQYF. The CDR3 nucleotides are TGTGCCAGCAGTGAAGGAATGGTAGCGGGAGTACCCGAGCAGTACTTC.

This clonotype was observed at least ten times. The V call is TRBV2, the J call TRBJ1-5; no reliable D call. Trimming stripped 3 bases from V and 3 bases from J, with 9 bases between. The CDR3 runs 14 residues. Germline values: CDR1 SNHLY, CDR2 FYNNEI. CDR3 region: CASSDGGYNQPQHF. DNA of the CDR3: TGTGCCAGCAGTGATGGAGGCTACAATCAGCCCCAGCATTTT.

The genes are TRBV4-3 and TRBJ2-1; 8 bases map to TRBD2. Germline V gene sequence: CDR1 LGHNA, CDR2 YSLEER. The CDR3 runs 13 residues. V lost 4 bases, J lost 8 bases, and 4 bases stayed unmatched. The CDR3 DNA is TGCGCCAGCAGCCGCCAGCGGGAGTATGAGCAGTTCTTC. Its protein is CASSRQREYEQFF.

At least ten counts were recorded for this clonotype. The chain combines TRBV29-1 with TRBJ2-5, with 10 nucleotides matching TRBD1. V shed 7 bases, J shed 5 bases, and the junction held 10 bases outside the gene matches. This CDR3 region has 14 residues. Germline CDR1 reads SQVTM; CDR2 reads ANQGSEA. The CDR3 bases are TGCAGCGCTCTTGGACAGGGGGGGAAGGAGACCCAGTACTTC. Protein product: CSALGQGGKETQYF.

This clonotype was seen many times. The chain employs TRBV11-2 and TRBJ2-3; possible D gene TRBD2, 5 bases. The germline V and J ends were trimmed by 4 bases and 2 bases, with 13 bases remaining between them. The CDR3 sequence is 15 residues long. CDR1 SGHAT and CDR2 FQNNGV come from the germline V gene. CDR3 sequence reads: CASSSLPGDTDTQYF. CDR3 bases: TGTGCCAGCAGCTCTCTTCCCGGGGACACAGATACGCAGTATTTT. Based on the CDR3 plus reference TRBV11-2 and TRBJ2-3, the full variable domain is EAGVAQSPRYKIIEKRQSVAFWCNPISGHATLYWYQQILGQGPKLLIQFQNNGVVDDSQLPKDRFSAERLKGVDSTLKIQPAKLEDSAVYLCASSSLPGDTDTQYFGPGTRLTVL.

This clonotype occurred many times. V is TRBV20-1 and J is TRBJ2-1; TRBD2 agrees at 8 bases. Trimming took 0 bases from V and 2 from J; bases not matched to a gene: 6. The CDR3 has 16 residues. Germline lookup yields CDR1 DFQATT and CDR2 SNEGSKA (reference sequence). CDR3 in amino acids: CSARDPGGGTYNEQFF. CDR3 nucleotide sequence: TGCAGTGCTAGAGATCCCGGGGGGGGAACCTACAATGAGCAGTTCTTC.

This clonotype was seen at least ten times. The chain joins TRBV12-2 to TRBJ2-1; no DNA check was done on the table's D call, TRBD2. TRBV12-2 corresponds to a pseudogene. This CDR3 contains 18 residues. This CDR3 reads CASRLQREELAGKDEQFF. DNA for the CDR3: TGTGCAAGTCGCTTACAGAGGGAGGAACTAGCGGGAAAGGATGAGCAGTTCTTC.

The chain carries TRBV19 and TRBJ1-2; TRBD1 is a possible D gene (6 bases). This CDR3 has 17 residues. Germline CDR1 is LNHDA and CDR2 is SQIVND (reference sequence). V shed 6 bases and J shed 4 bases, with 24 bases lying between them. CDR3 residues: CASRNRLAGATGYGYTF. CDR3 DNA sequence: TGTGCCAGTAGGAATCGGCTGGCGGGGGCGACTGGCTATGGCTACACCTTC.